The clone carrying this TCR beta chain turned up a few times. CDR3 length: 18 amino acids. Germline loops: CDR1 SGHTA, CDR2 FQGNSA. J was trimmed by 0 bases and V by 4 bases; bases with no gene match: 11. This record comes from a study of T-cell memory formation after mild COVID-19. Overall study: The two donors had largely donor-specific TCR clusters.

TCRdb re-called the 5' RACE reads with MiXCR, one entry per CDR3 protein. The repertoire holds roughly 250,000 distinct CDR3 sequences, with around 17% as singletons. The sequence was obtained from a young man who had mild COVID-19 (a few samples of this study predate the infection). Cell type and time point are not known. The V call is TRBV7-2, the J call TRBJ1-5; TRBD1 matches at 8 bases. The material sequenced was PBMCs or a T cell subset sorted from them (not recorded which). The CDR3 here is CASSWGTGQKDSNQPQHF. The CDR3 DNA follows: TGTGCCAGCAGCTGGGGGACAGGCCAGAAAGATAGCAATCAGCCCCAGCATTTT.